One T cell receptor beta chain is described in this entry. Its cognate antigen is unknown. This entry belongs to a study of T cell repertoires in cytomegalovirus infection. About the research overall: Recently identified HLA-C-restricted CMV epitopes were used, and well-studied HLA-B-restricted CMV epitopes were used as well. Matching HLA type and CMV infection were both indicated by public TCR beta signatures. General observations from the study: CMV carriers with the relevant HLA were identified by cumulative public TCR beta family frequency. There were HLA-C-restricted CMV-specific TCR beta clonotypes dominating the ex vivo response.

TCRdb used MiXCR to reprocess the reads, holding one entry per CDR3 protein. The repertoire holds about 830,000 distinct CDR3 sequences, with roughly 33% as singletons. Germline-derived CDR1 and CDR2 are LGHDT and YNNKEL (reference sequence). J gave up 9 bases and V 4 bases, and 17 bases lay outside the gene matches. The CDR3 runs to 17 residues. The sample was cultured CD8+ T cells from PBMCs, taken from culture after CMV antigen stimulation. This chain joins TRBV3-1 and TRBJ2-1, with TRBD2 matching 8 bases. The clonotype was recovered from a human donor in good health (CMV status not recorded). Some clones in this sample may be carry-over from other donors' samples. The CDR3 nucleotides are TGTGCCAGCAGCCGACAACTTATCGGGGGGGCATTCGGTGAGCAGTTCTTC. Translation: CASSRQLIGGAFGEQFF.